These 31 T cell receptor beta chains originate from one sample sequenced in a study of blood T cells in healthy people across ages. Combining a sample-barcoded 5' primer with a J-beta primer mix, a second PCR ran for roughly 6 to 12 cycles. TCRdb reprocessed the 5' RACE reads with MiXCR, giving one entry per CDR3 protein. The sample carries a few hundred thousand distinct CDR3 sequences, 27% recorded once. The sequencing sample was made of blood. These receptors came from a woman in her 70s in good health.

Note on this clonotype: At one of its ends the junction is not consistent with the germline gene, which may arise from a read error. The genes are TRBV20-1 and TRBJ1-2; 9 bases are a match to TRBD1. Germline CDR1 is DFQATT and CDR2 is SNEGSKA (reference sequence). CDR3 length equals 16 residues. The CDR3 reads CSARDRGTGTNYDYTF. The CDR3, as DNA: TGCAGTGCTAGAGATCGAGGGACAGGGACCAACTATGACTACACCTTC.

This chain links TRBV7-7 with TRBJ2-3; 10 bases line up with TRBD2. With V trimmed by 5 bases and J by 6 bases, 5 bases remained unmatched. CDR1 is SSHAT, CDR2 FNYEAQ, per germline (reference sequence). The CDR3 spans 14 residues. CDR3 residues: CASSPGLAVDTQYF. The CDR3 DNA is TGTGCCAGCAGCCCCGGACTAGCGGTGGATACGCAGTATTTT.

The gene calls are TRBV29-1 and TRBJ1-1; perhaps TRBD1 as D (5 bases). Germline V gene data show CDR1 as SQVTM and CDR2 as ANQGSEA. The CDR3 has 14 residues. V lost 4 bases, J lost 4 bases, and 16 bases lay in between. Here the CDR3 reads CSVGRGQGSTEAFF. CDR3 coding DNA: TGCAGCGTTGGAAGGGGCCAAGGTAGCACTGAAGCTTTCTTT.

The chain joins TRBV14 to TRBJ2-1; 7 nucleotides line up with TRBD2. CDR3 length: 16 amino acids. Germline CDR1 SGHDN, CDR2 FVKESK. Trimming cost V 1 base and J 2 bases; bases outside gene matches: 5. The chain's CDR3 is CASSQGLAWTYNEQFF. The CDR3 nucleotides read TGTGCCAGCAGCCAAGGACTAGCCTGGACCTACAATGAGCAGTTCTTC.

This clonotype was picked up many times. One end of the junction does not line up with germline, which may come from a read error. The chain joins TRBV5-1 to TRBJ2-5; perhaps TRBD1 as D (5 bases). The CDR3 is 13 amino acids. CDR1 and CDR2 from the germline V gene are SGHRS and YFSETQ. The CDR3 loop is CASSPGPQETQYF. The CDR3 nucleotides read TGTGCCAGCTCACCAGGGCCCCAAGAGACCCAGTACTTC.

This clonotype was picked up a small number of times. This chain connects TRBV20-1 to TRBJ2-5, with 8 positions matching TRBD1. V shed 6 bases and J 5 bases; nucleotides not matched to a gene: 14. The CDR3 covers 15 residues. The germline V gene has CDR1 DFQATT and CDR2 SNEGSKA (reference sequence). CDR3 region: CSAASPGQGWETQYF. Here the CDR3 DNA reads TGCAGTGCCGCATCTCCAGGACAGGGATGGGAGACCCAGTACTTC.

CDR3 sequence (DNA): TGTGCCAGCATCCTGGCCTGGGGCACAGATACGCAGTATTTT. This codes for CASILAWGTDTQYF. This chain uses TRBV7-2 with TRBJ2-3; D gene unclear. The length of the CDR3 is 14 residues. Germline lookup yields CDR1 SGHTA and CDR2 FQGNSA. The V gene lost 7 bases and the J gene lost 1 base, with 12 bases spanning the gap.

This clonotype was seen a few times. The CDR3 nucleotides are TGTGCCAGCAGCTTTAACGAGCGGGGCTACACCTTC. Protein: CASSFNERGYTF. This rearrangement joins TRBV7-2 to TRBJ1-2; D gene ambiguous. CDR3 size: 12 residues. CDR1 and CDR2 (germline): SGHTA, FQGNSA. Trimming shortened V by 3 bases and J by 8 bases, and 10 bases separated the two germline ends.

CDR3 sequence reads: CSASGGAIETQYF. DNA for the CDR3: TGCAGTGCTAGCGGGGGGGCCATAGAGACCCAGTACTTC. V gene TRBV20-1 combines with J gene TRBJ2-5, with 8 bases aligning to TRBD2. Germline CDR1 reads DFQATT; CDR2 reads SNEGSKA (reference sequence). With 3 bases clipped from V and 4 bases from J, the junction kept 4 bases outside the gene matches. The CDR3 has 13 residues.

V and J are TRBV29-1 and TRBJ2-3; TRBD2 matches 7 bases. Germline-derived CDR1 and CDR2 are SQVTM and ANQGSEA. V dropped 4 bases and J dropped 1; count of bases not matched to a gene: 5. The CDR3 is 14 residues long. The CDR3 DNA reads as TGCAGCGTTGCGGAGGGAGGGGGCACAGATACGCAGTATTTT. Amino acids: CSVAEGGGTDTQYF.

This chain connects TRBV7-2 to TRBJ2-5, with TRBD1 identical over 12 bases. CDR1 and CDR2 from the germline V gene are SGHTA and FQGNSA. The CDR3 is 17 residues long. Trimming took 2 bases from V and 5 from J; bases not matched to a gene: 9. CDR3 sequence (DNA): TGTGCCAGCAGCTTAAGGGGACAGGGGGCATTAGGGGAGACCCAGTACTTC. Translated: CASSLRGQGALGETQYF. Drawing the rest from reference TRBV7-2 and TRBJ2-5, the complete variable domain is GAGVSQSPSNKVTEKGKDVELRCDPISGHTALYWYRQSLGQGLEFLIYFQGNSAPDKSGLPSDRFSAERTGGSVSTLTIQRTQQEDSAVYLCASSLRGQGALGETQYFGPGTRLLVL.

The rearrangement links TRBV27 to TRBJ1-1; D is possibly TRBD1 (5 bases). The CDR3 runs 15 residues. Germline CDR1 reads MNHEY; CDR2 reads SMNVEV (reference sequence). V lost 11 bases, J lost 4 bases, and 23 bases lay in between. The CDR3 loop is CAPSPAGRLGTEAFF. CDR3 nucleotide sequence: TGTGCCCCCAGTCCGGCAGGGAGGTTAGGCACTGAAGCTTTCTTT.

This clonotype appeared a few times. The rearrangement uses TRBV7-2 and TRBJ1-1; D is ambiguous. The CDR3 sequence is 15 residues long. CDR1 SGHTA and CDR2 FQGNSA come from the germline V gene. Trimming removed 3 bases from V and 0 bases from J, with 11 bases in between. The CDR3, as DNA: TGTGCCAGCAGCTTCGGGTCCCTCATGAACACTGAAGCTTTCTTT. Translation: CASSFGSLMNTEAFF.

The table lists this clonotype with a few counts. J is TRBJ2-5 and V is TRBV30; D unresolved. Deletions cut 1 base from V and 3 bases from J, with 12 bases between. Germline V gives CDR1 GTSNPN, CDR2 SVGIG (reference sequence). The CDR3 extends over 14 amino acids. The CDR3 DNA reads TGTGCCTGGAGTGGTGCAAGGTCGGAAGAGACCCAGTACTTC. Encoded protein: CAWSGARSEETQYF.

J is TRBJ1-1 and V is TRBV7-9; D unresolved. The CDR3 consists of 11 residues. Germline CDR1 reads SEHNR; CDR2 reads FQNEAQ (reference sequence). V lost 5 bases and J 4 bases, leaving 5 bases between the germline ends. The CDR3, as DNA: TGTGCCAGCAGCCCCTTCACTGAAGCTTTCTTT. It encodes CASSPFTEAFF.

This clonotype was counted a few times. The V call is TRBV4-3, the J call TRBJ2-3, with D perhaps matching TRBD2 (6 bases). The CDR3 has 16 amino acids. Between the trimmed V and J ends, which lost 1 base and 9 bases, there was a span of 20 bases. The germline gives CDR1 LGHNA, CDR2 YSLEER. CDR3: CASSQGSSLDYQTQYF. The CDR3 DNA is TGCGCCAGCAGCCAAGGGAGCTCCTTGGACTATCAAACGCAGTATTTT.

The V gene is TRBV7-9, the J gene TRBJ2-2; a weak D match, TRBD2 (5 bases). The V end lost 1 base, the J end lost 7 bases, and 10 bases lay between the germline ends. The CDR3 runs to 14 residues. Germline CDR1 SEHNR, CDR2 FQNEAQ (reference sequence). The CDR3 sequence: CASSLDGDGGELFF. The CDR3 DNA sequence: TGTGCCAGCAGCTTAGACGGGGATGGCGGGGAGCTGTTTTTT.

There are a few counts of this clonotype. The rearrangement joins TRBV3-1 to TRBJ2-1; D tentatively fits TRBD1 or TRBD2 (6 bases each). The germline gives CDR1 LGHDT, CDR2 YNNKEL (reference sequence). The CDR3 is made up of 15 amino acids. Deletions cut 6 bases from V and 5 bases from J, with 17 bases between. CDR3 region: CASRVGRGPHNEQFF. The CDR3 DNA sequence: TGTGCCAGCAGAGTGGGACGGGGGCCCCACAATGAGCAGTTCTTC.

This chain joins TRBV29-1 and TRBJ1-4; 7 bases line up with TRBD1. CDR3 size: 13 residues. Germline loops: CDR1 SQVTM, CDR2 ANQGSEA. V gave up 7 bases and J gave up 5 bases; unmatched junction bases: 7. The chain's CDR3 is CSGKTGWNEKLFF. The CDR3 DNA sequence: TGCAGCGGGAAGACAGGGTGGAATGAAAAACTGTTTTTT.

The V and J genes are TRBV6-1 and TRBJ2-5, with 9 nucleotides matching TRBD1. This CDR3 has 15 residues. Germline-derived CDR1 and CDR2 are MNHNS and SASEGT. With 5 bases clipped from V and 5 bases from J, the junction kept 9 bases outside the gene matches. This CDR3 reads CASSPGTGTSETQYF. CDR3 DNA: TGTGCCAGCAGTCCCGGGACAGGGACTTCGGAGACCCAGTACTTC.

The chain has TRBV15 and TRBJ1-2, with 11 bases fitting TRBD1. The germline CDR1 and CDR2 sequences are LNHNV and YYDKDF (reference sequence). This CDR3 contains 15 residues. The trim removed 4 bases at V and 8 bases at J, leaving 9 bases unmatched. CDR3 region: CATSMRTGGFEGYTF. The CDR3 bases are TGTGCCACCAGCATGCGGACAGGGGGCTTTGAAGGCTACACCTTC.

This clonotype was counted between two and nine times. The chain combines TRBV28 with TRBJ1-1; TRBD1 matches at 7 bases. Germline assignment: CDR1 MDHEN and CDR2 SYDVKM. With V trimmed by 6 bases and J by 10 bases, 5 bases remained unmatched. There are 11 residues in the CDR3. The CDR3 sequence: CASSLRGVAFF. CDR3 nucleotide sequence: TGTGCCAGCAGCCTCAGGGGGGTAGCTTTCTTT.

This clonotype appeared a few times. The chain carries TRBV7-2 and TRBJ2-5; 8 bases match TRBD2. The DNA end favors TRBJ2-7, so the J call may be wrong. The germline V gene has CDR1 SGHTA and CDR2 FQGNSA. CDR3 length equals 15 residues. For the CDR3, the DNA is TGTGCCAGCAGCCATAGCGGGGCGACCACATACGAGCAGTACTTC. Protein sequence: CASSHSGATTYEQYF.

The chain combines TRBV19 with TRBJ2-7; D is unresolved. Trimming removed 5 bases at V and 1 base at J, with 9 bases between. CDR1 LNHDA and CDR2 SQIVND come from the germline V gene (reference sequence). The CDR3 loop spans 13 amino acids. The CDR3 sequence is CASSAGRSYEQYF. DNA of the CDR3: TGTGCCAGTAGTGCCGGACGGTCCTACGAGCAGTACTTC.

V gene TRBV29-1 combines with J gene TRBJ2-2; 9 bases are a match to TRBD2. The CDR3 totals 15 residues. Per the germline V gene, CDR1 is SQVTM and CDR2 is ANQGSEA. The V and J ends lost 4 bases and 3 bases, in that order; junction bases with no gene match: 6. The CDR3 DNA follows: TGCAGCGTTGTAGGCGGGAGGGCCGACACCGGGGAGCTGTTTTTT. Translated, it gives CSVVGGRADTGELFF.

This clonotype was recorded at least ten times. The chain uses TRBV4-2 and TRBJ2-6; D is unclear. There are 16 residues in the CDR3. V lost 3 bases, J lost 0 bases, and 9 bases lay in between. The germline CDR1 and CDR2 sequences are LGHNA and YNFKEQ. In DNA form, the CDR3 reads TGTGCCAGCAGCCACGCCAAGCGCTCTGGGGCCAACGTCCTGACTTTC. Protein: CASSHAKRSGANVLTF.

The V and J genes are TRBV3-1 and TRBJ1-2; no clear D gene. CDR3 length equals 12 residues. V lost 1 base to trimming and J lost 9 bases, with 9 bases between them. The germline gives CDR1 LGHDT, CDR2 YNNKEL (reference sequence). This chain's CDR3 is CASSQGTLSYTF. The CDR3 DNA reads TGTGCCAGCAGCCAAGGGACCTTAAGCTACACCTTC.

For the CDR3, the DNA is TGTGCCAGCTCGGGAGTTAGCACCGGGGAGCTGTTTTTT. Translating gives CASSGVSTGELFF. The chain carries TRBV11-2 and TRBJ2-2, with a weak D call TRBD2 (6 bases). V lost 8 bases and J lost 4, with 11 bases in between. This CDR3 contains 13 residues. Germline assignment: CDR1 SGHAT and CDR2 FQNNGV.

The rearrangement links TRBV9 to TRBJ1-3, with a tentative D call TRBD1 (6 bases). The V gene's germline CDR1 is SGDLS and CDR2 YYNGEE. Trimming took 8 bases from V and 0 from J, leaving 15 bases between them. This CDR3 has 15 residues. CDR3 DNA: TGTGCCAGTACCGCCGGGGGCATCTCTGGAAACACCATATATTTT. This codes for CASTAGGISGNTIYF.

J is TRBJ2-1 and V is TRBV6-1; 7 bases are shared with TRBD2. V lost 6 bases and J lost 7; bases outside the gene matches: 12. The germline CDR1 and CDR2 sequences are MNHNS and SASEGT. This CDR3 spans 15 amino acids. CDR3 amino acids: CASSLTSLVLNEQFF. The DNA for the CDR3 is TGTGCCAGCAGCCTGACTAGCTTAGTTCTGAATGAGCAGTTCTTC.

This chain connects TRBV5-1 to TRBJ1-5; D is possibly TRBD1 (6 bases). Germline V lookup: CDR1 SGHRS, CDR2 YFSETQ. This CDR3 has 14 amino acids. Trimming cost V 6 bases and J 1 base, with 11 bases left between them. DNA for the CDR3: TGCGCCAGCACAGAAGGGGGGAGCAATCAGCCCCAGCATTTT. It codes for CASTEGGSNQPQHF. Full variable domain (outside the CDR3, taken from reference TRBV5-1 and TRBJ1-5): KAGVTQTPRYLIKTRGQQVTLSCSPISGHRSVSWYQQTPGQGLQFLFEYFSETQRNKGNFPGRFSGRQFSNSRSEMNVSTLELGDSALYLCASTEGGSNQPQHFGDGTRLSIL.